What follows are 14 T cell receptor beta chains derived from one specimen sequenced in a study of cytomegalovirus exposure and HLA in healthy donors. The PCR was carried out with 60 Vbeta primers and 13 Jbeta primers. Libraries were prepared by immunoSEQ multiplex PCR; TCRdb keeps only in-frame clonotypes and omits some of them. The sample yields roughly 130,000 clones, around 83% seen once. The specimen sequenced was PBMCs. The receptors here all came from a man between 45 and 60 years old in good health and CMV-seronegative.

The CDR3 here is CASSVDPGSSYNEQFF. CDR3 nucleotides: TGTGCCAGCAGCGTAGACCCAGGAAGCTCCTACAATGAGCAGTTCTTC. J is TRBJ2-1 and V is TRBV9, with D unclear. Trimming pared 0 bases from V and 0 bases from J, leaving 10 bases between. The CDR3 is made up of 16 amino acids. Germline V lookup: CDR1 SGDLS, CDR2 YYNGEE.

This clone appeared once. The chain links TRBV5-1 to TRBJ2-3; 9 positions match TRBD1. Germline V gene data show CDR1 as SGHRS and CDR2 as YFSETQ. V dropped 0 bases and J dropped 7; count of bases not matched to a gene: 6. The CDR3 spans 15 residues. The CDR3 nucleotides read TGCGCCAGCAGCTTGGCCGGGACAGGGCATTATACGCAGTATTTT. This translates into CASSLAGTGHYTQYF.

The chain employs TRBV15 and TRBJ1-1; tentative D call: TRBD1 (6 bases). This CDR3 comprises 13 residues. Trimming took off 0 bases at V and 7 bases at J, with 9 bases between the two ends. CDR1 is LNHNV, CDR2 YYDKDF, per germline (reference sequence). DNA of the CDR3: TGTGCCACCAGCAGAGATCCACAGGGTGAAGCTTTCTTT. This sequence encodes CATSRDPQGEAFF.

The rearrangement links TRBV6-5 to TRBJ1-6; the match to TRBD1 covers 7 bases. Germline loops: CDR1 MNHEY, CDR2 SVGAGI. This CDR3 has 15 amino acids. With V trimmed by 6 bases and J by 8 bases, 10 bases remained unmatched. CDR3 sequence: CASSSRQGADSPLHF. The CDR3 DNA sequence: TGTGCCAGCAGCTCCAGACAGGGAGCGGATTCACCCCTCCACTTT.

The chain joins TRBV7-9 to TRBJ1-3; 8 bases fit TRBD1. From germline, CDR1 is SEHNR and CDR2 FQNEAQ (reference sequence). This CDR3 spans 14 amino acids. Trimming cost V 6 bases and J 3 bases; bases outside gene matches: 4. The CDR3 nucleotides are TGTGCCAGCAGTCTGGACAGGGATGGAAACACCATATATTTT. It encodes CASSLDRDGNTIYF.

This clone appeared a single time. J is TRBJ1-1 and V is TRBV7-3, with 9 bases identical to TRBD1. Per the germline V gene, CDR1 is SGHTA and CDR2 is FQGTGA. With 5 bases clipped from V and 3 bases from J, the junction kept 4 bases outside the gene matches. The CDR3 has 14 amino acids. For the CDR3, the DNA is TGTGCCAGCAGCCCTGACAGGGGGTACACTGAAGCTTTCTTT. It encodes CASSPDRGYTEAFF.

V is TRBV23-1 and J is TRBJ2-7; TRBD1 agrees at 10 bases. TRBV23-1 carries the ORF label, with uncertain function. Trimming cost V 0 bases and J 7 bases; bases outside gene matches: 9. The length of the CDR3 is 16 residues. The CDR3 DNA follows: TGCGCCAGCAGTCAATCTCTTGAGGGACAGGGGAGGGAGCAGTACTTC. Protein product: CASSQSLEGQGREQYF.

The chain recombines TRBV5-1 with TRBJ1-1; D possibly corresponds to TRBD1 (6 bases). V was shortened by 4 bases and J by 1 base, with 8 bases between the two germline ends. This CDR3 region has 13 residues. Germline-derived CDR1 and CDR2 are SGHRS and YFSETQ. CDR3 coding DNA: TGCGCCAGCAGCCCCAGGGGGAACACTGAAGCTTTCTTT. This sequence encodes CASSPRGNTEAFF.

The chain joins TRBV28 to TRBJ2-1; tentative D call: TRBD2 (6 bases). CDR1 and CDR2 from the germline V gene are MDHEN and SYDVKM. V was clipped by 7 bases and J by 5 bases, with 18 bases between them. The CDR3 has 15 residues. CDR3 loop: CASTPLGGVDNEQFF. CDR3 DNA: TGTGCCAGCACCCCCCTGGGCGGGGTTGACAATGAGCAGTTCTTC.

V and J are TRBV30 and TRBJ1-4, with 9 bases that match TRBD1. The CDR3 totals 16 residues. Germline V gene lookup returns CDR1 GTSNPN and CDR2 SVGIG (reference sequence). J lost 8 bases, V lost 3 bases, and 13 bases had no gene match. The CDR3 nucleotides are TGTGCCTGGAGCTCCCTTGGGGGACAGGGAGCGGAAAAACTGTTTTTT. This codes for CAWSSLGGQGAEKLFF.

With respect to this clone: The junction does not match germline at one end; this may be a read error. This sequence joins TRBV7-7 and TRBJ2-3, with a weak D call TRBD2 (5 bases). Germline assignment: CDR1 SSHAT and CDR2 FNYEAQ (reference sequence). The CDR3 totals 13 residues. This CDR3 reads CASSLEAEDTQYF. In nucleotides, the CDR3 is TGTGCTAGCAGCTTAGAAGCGGAAGATACGCAGTATTTT.

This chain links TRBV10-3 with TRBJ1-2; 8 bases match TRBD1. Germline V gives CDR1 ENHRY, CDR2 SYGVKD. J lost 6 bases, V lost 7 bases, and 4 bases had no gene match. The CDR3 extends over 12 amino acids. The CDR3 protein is CAIKGQDHGYTF. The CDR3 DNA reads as TGTGCCATCAAGGGACAGGACCATGGCTACACCTTC.

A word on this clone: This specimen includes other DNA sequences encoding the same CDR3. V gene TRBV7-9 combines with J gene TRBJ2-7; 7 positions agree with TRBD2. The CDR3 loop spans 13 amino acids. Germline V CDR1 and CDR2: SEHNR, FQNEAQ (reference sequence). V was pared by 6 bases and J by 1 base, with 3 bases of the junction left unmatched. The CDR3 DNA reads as TGTGCCAGCAGTCCGGGGGGATCCTACGAGCAGTACTTC. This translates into CASSPGGSYEQYF.

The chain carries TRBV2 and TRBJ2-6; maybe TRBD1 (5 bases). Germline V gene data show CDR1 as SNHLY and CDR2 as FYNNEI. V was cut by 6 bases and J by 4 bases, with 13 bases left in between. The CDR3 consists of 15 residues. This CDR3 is CASRPRALGANVLTF. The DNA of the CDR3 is TGTGCCAGCAGGCCCAGGGCGTTGGGGGCCAACGTCCTGACTTTC.